The source of this T cell receptor (beta chain) is a study of blood T cell repertoires in COVID-19. V was shortened by 0 bases and J by 3 bases, with 15 bases between the two germline ends. Germline CDR1 and CDR2: SGHNT and YYREEE (reference sequence). This CDR3 is 16 amino acids long. TCRdb's copy holds only in-frame clones and misses some; the assay was immunoSEQ multiplex PCR. The sample contains some 200,000 clones, less than 90% of which appear only once. This receptor was obtained from a man between 65 and 79 years old with acute or convalescent COVID-19. Sequences were obtained from peripheral blood. This chain joins TRBV5-4 and TRBJ2-5, with a weak D call TRBD2 (6 bases). CDR3 region: CASSLEPGAFEETQYF. The DNA of the CDR3 is TGTGCCAGCAGCTTGGAACCGGGAGCGTTCGAAGAGACCCAGTACTTC.